A selection of T cell receptor beta chains follows, all from one sample in a study of blood T cell repertoires in COVID-19. Clones were sequenced by immunoSEQ multiplex PCR, and TCRdb holds only the in-frame ones, with some missing. The sample includes roughly 200,000 clones, approximately 80% of them seen just once. Sequencing was done on a sample of peripheral blood. The origin of the receptors is a woman in her 40s with COVID-19, enrolled during active disease. Both conserved end residues are part of each CDR3. The D gene is left open where the match is weak. Part of the rows lack a size; the others show once, few, many or a class for expanded clones.

d_call: NA
clone_size: NA
v_call: TRBV12-5
j_call: TRBJ1-2
cdr3_aa: CASGSSGQLYGYTF
cdr3_nt: TGTGCTAGTGGTTCTTCAGGACAGCTCTATGGCTACACCTTC

d_call: TRBD2
clone_size: NA
v_call: TRBV4-2
j_call: TRBJ2-3
cdr3_aa: CASSQDWIRTSGGGDTQYF
cdr3_nt: TGTGCCAGCAGCCAGGACTGGATTAGGACTAGCGGGGGGGGAGATACGCAGTATTTT

d_call: NA
clone_size: NA
v_call: TRBV9
j_call: TRBJ1-1
cdr3_aa: CASTKWEAGDTEAFF
cdr3_nt: TGTGCCAGCACCAAATGGGAGGCGGGGGACACTGAAGCTTTCTTT

d_call: NA
clone_size: NA
v_call: TRBV15
j_call: TRBJ2-1
cdr3_aa: CATSSLGRQSSYNEQFF
cdr3_nt: TGTGCCACCAGCAGCTTGGGTCGACAGAGCTCCTACAATGAGCAGTTCTTC

d_call: NA
clone_size: NA
v_call: TRBV4-2
j_call: TRBJ1-2
cdr3_aa: CASSQNLVGYGYTF
cdr3_nt: TGTGCCAGCAGCCAAAATCTTGTCGGCTATGGCTACACCTTC

d_call: NA
clone_size: once
v_call: TRBV27
j_call: TRBJ1-1
cdr3_aa: CASSAGSVNTEAFF
cdr3_nt: TGTGCCAGCAGCGCGGGGTCGGTGAACACTGAAGCTTTCTTT

d_call: TRBD2
clone_size: NA
v_call: TRBV5-1
j_call: TRBJ2-1
cdr3_aa: CASSSSGTYNEQFF
cdr3_nt: TGCGCCAGCAGTTCTAGCGGGACCTACAATGAGCAGTTCTTC

d_call: TRBD2
clone_size: NA
v_call: TRBV3-1/TRBV3-2
j_call: TRBJ2-1
cdr3_aa: CASSQEWGTSGRNEQFF
cdr3_nt: TGTGCCAGCAGCCAAGAATGGGGGACTAGCGGGCGCAATGAGCAGTTCTTC

d_call: TRBD1
clone_size: NA
v_call: TRBV7-9
j_call: TRBJ2-1
cdr3_aa: CASRETIRDRGKNEQFF
cdr3_nt: TGTGCCAGCAGGGAAACGATCCGGGACAGGGGGAAGAATGAGCAGTTCTTC

d_call: NA
clone_size: NA
v_call: TRBV5-6
j_call: TRBJ2-3
cdr3_aa: CASSLGRGTQYF
cdr3_nt: TGTGCCAGCAGCTTGGGAAGGGGTACGCAGTATTTT

d_call: NA
clone_size: NA
v_call: TRBV4-1
j_call: TRBJ1-2
cdr3_aa: CASSQTRGDNYGYTF
cdr3_nt: TGCGCCAGCAGCCAAACCCGGGGAGATAACTATGGCTACACCTTC

d_call: NA
clone_size: once
v_call: TRBV6-5
j_call: TRBJ2-3
cdr3_aa: CASSYGSGVGQYF
cdr3_nt: TGTGCCAGCAGTTACGGTTCGGGGGTGGGGCAGTATTTT

d_call: TRBD1
clone_size: few
v_call: TRBV13
j_call: TRBJ1-1
cdr3_aa: CASSLGTGKTEAFF
cdr3_nt: TGTGCCAGCAGCCTTGGGACAGGGAAAACTGAAGCTTTCTTT

d_call: TRBD2
clone_size: NA
v_call: TRBV28
j_call: TRBJ2-3
cdr3_aa: CASSTGGSWKDTQYF
cdr3_nt: TGTGCCAGCAGCACCGGCGGGAGCTGGAAGGATACGCAGTATTTT

d_call: NA
clone_size: NA
v_call: TRBV30
j_call: TRBJ2-5
cdr3_aa: CAWSGPGSQETQYF
cdr3_nt: TGTGCCTGGAGTGGCCCGGGATCACAAGAGACCCAGTACTTC

d_call: TRBD2
clone_size: once
v_call: TRBV19
j_call: TRBJ2-7
cdr3_aa: CASRGLGFEQYF
cdr3_nt: TGTGCCAGTAGGGGACTAGGCTTCGAGCAGTACTTC

d_call: NA
clone_size: NA
v_call: TRBV7-6
j_call: TRBJ1-2
cdr3_aa: CASSQGGPTSDGYTF
cdr3_nt: TGTGCCAGCAGCCAAGGGGGACCCACCTCGGATGGCTACACCTTC

d_call: NA
clone_size: NA
v_call: TRBV5-4
j_call: TRBJ1-1
cdr3_aa: CASSFRQMNTEAFF
cdr3_nt: TGTGCCAGCAGCTTCAGACAGATGAACACTGAAGCTTTCTTT

d_call: NA
clone_size: NA
v_call: TRBV4-1
j_call: TRBJ1-5
cdr3_aa: CASSQGGDQPQHF
cdr3_nt: TGCGCCAGCAGCCAAGGGGGGGATCAGCCCCAGCATTTT

d_call: NA
clone_size: NA
v_call: TRBV13
j_call: TRBJ1-1
cdr3_aa: CASKKRGGLPEAFF
cdr3_nt: TGTGCCAGCAAAAAAAGGGGGGGGCTGCCTGAAGCTTTCTTT

d_call: NA
clone_size: NA
v_call: TRBV6-2/TRBV6-3
j_call: TRBJ1-5
cdr3_aa: CASSYFGDQPQHF
cdr3_nt: TGTGCCAGCAGTTATTTCGGGGATCAGCCCCAGCATTTT

d_call: NA
clone_size: NA
v_call: TRBV5-3
j_call: TRBJ1-1
cdr3_aa: CARSLALREAEPPDTEAFF
cdr3_nt: TGTGCCAGAAGCTTGGCCCTGAGGGAGGCTGAACCCCCCGACACTGAAGCTTTCTTT

d_call: NA
clone_size: NA
v_call: TRBV18
j_call: TRBJ2-2
cdr3_aa: CASSPTGVSRTGELFF
cdr3_nt: TGTGCCAGCTCACCGACAGGAGTCTCCCGCACCGGGGAGCTGTTTTTT

d_call: NA
clone_size: NA
v_call: TRBV10-3
j_call: TRBJ2-7
cdr3_aa: CATKSGVGGSPSYEQYF
cdr3_nt: TGTGCCACCAAGTCGGGGGTTGGAGGGTCCCCCTCCTACGAGCAGTACTTC

d_call: TRBD2
clone_size: NA
v_call: TRBV11-3
j_call: TRBJ2-3
cdr3_aa: CASSLDGRESHTDTQYF
cdr3_nt: TGTGCCAGCAGCTTAGACGGGCGGGAGAGCCACACAGATACGCAGTATTTT

d_call: TRBD2
clone_size: few
v_call: TRBV5-1
j_call: TRBJ2-5
cdr3_aa: CASKSGGGSETQYF
cdr3_nt: TGCGCCAGCAAATCGGGGGGAGGCTCAGAGACCCAGTACTTC

d_call: TRBD2
clone_size: NA
v_call: TRBV5-4
j_call: TRBJ2-7
cdr3_aa: CASSLIGLGVGSYEQYF
cdr3_nt: TGTGCCAGCAGCTTGATAGGACTAGGGGTGGGATCCTACGAGCAGTACTTC

d_call: TRBD2
clone_size: NA
v_call: TRBV7-9
j_call: TRBJ2-3
cdr3_aa: CASSLSWWGGSTDTQYF
cdr3_nt: TGTGCCAGCAGCTTAAGCTGGTGGGGGGGTAGCACAGATACGCAGTATTTT

d_call: NA
clone_size: NA
v_call: TRBV7-3
j_call: TRBJ2-6
cdr3_aa: CASSKQVTSGANVLTF
cdr3_nt: TGTGCCAGCAGCAAACAGGTGACGTCTGGGGCCAACGTCCTGACTTTC

d_call: NA
clone_size: once
v_call: TRBV29-1
j_call: TRBJ1-5
cdr3_aa: CSAKTGNQPQHF
cdr3_nt: TGCAGCGCTAAGACAGGCAATCAGCCCCAGCATTTT

d_call: NA
clone_size: NA
v_call: TRBV27
j_call: TRBJ2-5
cdr3_aa: CASSSTYQETQYF
cdr3_nt: TGTGCCAGCAGTTCGACATACCAAGAGACCCAGTACTTC

d_call: NA
clone_size: NA
v_call: TRBV5-5
j_call: TRBJ1-6
cdr3_aa: CASSLEDRGSPLHF
cdr3_nt: TGTGCCAGCAGCTTGGAGGATAGGGGGTCGCCCCTCCACTTT

d_call: NA
clone_size: NA
v_call: TRBV9
j_call: TRBJ1-4
cdr3_aa: CASRGGLDEKLFF
cdr3_nt: TGTGCCAGCAGGGGGGGATTAGATGAAAAACTGTTTTTT

d_call: TRBD2
clone_size: NA
v_call: TRBV19
j_call: TRBJ2-7
cdr3_aa: CASTITSALGEQYF
cdr3_nt: TGTGCCAGTACCATCACTAGCGCCCTGGGGGAGCAGTACTTC

d_call: TRBD1
clone_size: NA
v_call: TRBV6-5
j_call: TRBJ1-2
cdr3_aa: CASSYSKTGNYGYTF
cdr3_nt: TGTGCCAGCAGTTACTCGAAGACAGGGAACTATGGCTACACCTTC

d_call: NA
clone_size: NA
v_call: TRBV28
j_call: TRBJ2-2
cdr3_aa: CASSLSGVPGELFF
cdr3_nt: TGTGCCAGCAGTTTGTCAGGGGTTCCCGGGGAGCTGTTTTTT

d_call: NA
clone_size: NA
v_call: TRBV6-6
j_call: TRBJ1-3
cdr3_aa: CASTMTVAGNTIYF
cdr3_nt: TGTGCCAGCACCATGACAGTTGCTGGAAACACCATATATTTT

d_call: NA
clone_size: NA
v_call: TRBV27
j_call: TRBJ2-3
cdr3_aa: CASSLAGDTQYF
cdr3_nt: TGTGCCAGCAGTTTGGCGGGGGATACGCAGTATTTT

d_call: NA
clone_size: once
v_call: TRBV5-1
j_call: TRBJ2-1
cdr3_aa: CASSHPGWEQFF
cdr3_nt: TGCGCCAGCAGCCACCCGGGGTGGGAGCAGTTCTTC

d_call: NA
clone_size: NA
v_call: TRBV20-1
j_call: TRBJ1-5
cdr3_aa: CSASPPPGQGQNQPQHF
cdr3_nt: TGCAGTGCTAGTCCGCCTCCAGGGCAGGGACAAAATCAGCCCCAGCATTTT

d_call: TRBD2
clone_size: once
v_call: TRBV24-1
j_call: TRBJ2-1
cdr3_aa: CATSDPGTSGLTYNEQFF
cdr3_nt: TGTGCCACCAGTGATCCAGGGACTAGCGGGTTAACCTACAATGAGCAGTTCTTC

d_call: TRBD2
clone_size: NA
v_call: TRBV2
j_call: TRBJ2-1
cdr3_aa: CASRGASGYNEQFF
cdr3_nt: TGTGCCAGCAGGGGGGCTAGCGGGTACAATGAGCAGTTCTTC

d_call: TRBD2
clone_size: NA
v_call: TRBV5-1
j_call: TRBJ2-6
cdr3_aa: CASSPGGSGANVLTF
cdr3_nt: TGCGCCAGCAGCCCGGGGGGCTCTGGGGCCAACGTCCTGACTTTC

d_call: TRBD2
clone_size: NA
v_call: TRBV4-1
j_call: TRBJ2-3
cdr3_aa: CASSQDRPEVLAGVTDTQYF
cdr3_nt: TGCGCCAGCAGCCAAGACAGGCCCGAAGTACTAGCGGGGGTGACAGATACGCAGTATTTT

d_call: NA
clone_size: NA
v_call: TRBV7-9
j_call: TRBJ1-4
cdr3_aa: CASSMGAGIEKLFF
cdr3_nt: TGTGCCAGCAGTATGGGGGCGGGCATTGAAAAACTGTTTTTT

d_call: TRBD1
clone_size: NA
v_call: TRBV5-5
j_call: TRBJ1-5
cdr3_aa: CASSWGQGSNQPQHF
cdr3_nt: TGTGCCAGCAGCTGGGGACAGGGGAGCAATCAGCCCCAGCATTTT

d_call: TRBD1
clone_size: NA
v_call: TRBV3-1/TRBV3-2
j_call: TRBJ1-1
cdr3_aa: CASSQDGIWTGEAFF
cdr3_nt: TGTGCCAGCAGCCAAGATGGGATCTGGACAGGGGAAGCTTTCTTT

d_call: NA
clone_size: NA
v_call: TRBV5-1
j_call: TRBJ2-3
cdr3_aa: CASSLAGQPTDTQYF
cdr3_nt: TGCGCCAGCAGCTTGGCAGGGCAGCCGACAGATACGCAGTATTTT

d_call: NA
clone_size: few
v_call: TRBV19
j_call: TRBJ1-2
cdr3_aa: CASRIQGYGYTF
cdr3_nt: TGTGCCAGTAGAATACAGGGATATGGCTACACCTTC

d_call: TRBD1
clone_size: once
v_call: TRBV15
j_call: TRBJ2-7
cdr3_aa: CATSYRTGDEQYF
cdr3_nt: TGTGCCACCAGCTACAGGACAGGCGACGAGCAGTACTTC

d_call: NA
clone_size: NA
v_call: TRBV21-1
j_call: TRBJ1-2
cdr3_aa: CASSKGDRDTSTF
cdr3_nt: TGTGCCAGCAGCAAAGGGGACAGGGATACCTCCACCTTC